Listed below are T cell receptor beta chains from one sample, sequenced in a study of T cells in Graves' hyperthyroidism and ophthalmopathy. TCRdb independently ran MiXCR on the multiplex PCR reads; one entry per CDR3 protein. Of some 460,000 distinct CDR3 sequences listed, 15% to 19% were seen once; the top ten hold around 14%. Sample: blood. The receptors stem from a woman between 18 and 30 years old with Graves' hyperthyroidism. Each CDR3 is given with its conserved first and last residue. The order of the fields is J gene, D gene, clone size, V gene, CDR3 DNA, CDR3 protein. D genes are given only for firm matches. Size tells how often a clone was seen (once, few, many) or the class of an expanded clone, and some rows leave it out.

j_gene: TRBJ1-4
d_gene: .
abundance: many
v_gene: TRBV2
CDR3nt: TGTGCCAGCAGTCCACAGGGTTTGAGAAATGAAAAACTGTTTTTT
CDR3aa: CASSPQGLRNEKLFF

j_gene: TRBJ2-7
d_gene: .
abundance: .
v_gene: TRBV18
CDR3nt: TGTGCCAGCTCACCAGGGTTTACAGAGGGCTCCTACGAGCAGTACTTC
CDR3aa: CASSPGFTEGSYEQYF

j_gene: TRBJ1-1
d_gene: .
abundance: .
v_gene: TRBV19
CDR3nt: TGTGCCAGTAGTACCTCACGGCGTACTGAAGCTTTCTTT
CDR3aa: CASSTSRRTEAFF

j_gene: TRBJ1-4
d_gene: TRBD1
abundance: many
v_gene: TRBV5-1
CDR3nt: TGCGCCAGCAGCTCCCCCGGGACAGCAATCGAAAAACTGTTTTTT
CDR3aa: CASSSPGTAIEKLFF

j_gene: TRBJ2-7
d_gene: .
abundance: many
v_gene: TRBV11-2
CDR3nt: TGTGCCAGCAGCTCCTTACCAGGACCCGGCTACGAGCAGTACTTC
CDR3aa: CASSSLPGPGYEQYF

j_gene: TRBJ1-2
d_gene: .
abundance: few
v_gene: TRBV5-5
CDR3nt: TGTGCCAGCAGCTTAAGGGATTCAATGCTCTATGGCTACACCTTC
CDR3aa: CASSLRDSMLYGYTF

j_gene: TRBJ2-1
d_gene: .
abundance: few
v_gene: TRBV12-3/TRBV12-4
CDR3nt: TGTGCCAGCAGACTCCGCACGAGCTATGAGCAGTTCTTC
CDR3aa: CASRLRTSYEQFF

j_gene: TRBJ1-5
d_gene: TRBD1
abundance: many
v_gene: TRBV2
CDR3nt: TGTGCCAGCAGTGCGACAGGGGGAGGCAATCAGCCCCAGCATTTT
CDR3aa: CASSATGGGNQPQHF

j_gene: TRBJ1-1
d_gene: .
abundance: many
v_gene: TRBV6-2/TRBV6-3
CDR3nt: TGTGCCAGCAGCGACGGAAACCTCCACACTGAAGCTTTCTTT
CDR3aa: CASSDGNLHTEAFF

j_gene: TRBJ2-7
d_gene: .
abundance: .
v_gene: TRBV7-2
CDR3nt: TGTGCCAGCAGCTTAGAAGTCAGGGACGAGCAGTACTTC
CDR3aa: CASSLEVRDEQYF

j_gene: TRBJ2-1
d_gene: TRBD2
abundance: .
v_gene: TRBV9
CDR3nt: TGTGCCAGCAGCGACTCCCCGGGGGGTAATGAGCAGTTCTTC
CDR3aa: CASSDSPGGNEQFF

j_gene: TRBJ2-5
d_gene: .
abundance: many
v_gene: TRBV18
CDR3nt: TGTGCCAGCTCACCACCCGATGGAGCTGAGGAGACCCAGTACTTC
CDR3aa: CASSPPDGAEETQYF

j_gene: TRBJ2-5
d_gene: .
abundance: many
v_gene: TRBV7-2
CDR3nt: TGTGCCAGCAGCTTATCCTACAGGCAGGAGACCCAGTACTTC
CDR3aa: CASSLSYRQETQYF

j_gene: TRBJ2-7
d_gene: TRBD2
abundance: many
v_gene: TRBV5-1
CDR3nt: TGCGCCACCAAGGTGACTAGCGCATCCTACGAGCAGTACTTC
CDR3aa: CATKVTSASYEQYF